The 17 T cell receptor beta chains below were found in one sample sequenced in a study of response to subunit inactivated influenza vaccine. From the RT-PCR reads, TCRdb called clonotypes with MiXCR, one entry per CDR3 protein. Among some 570,000 distinct CDR3 sequences listed, about 11% were seen once. The same sample was also studied in work on T cells expressing NK-cell markers. According to that study: In generating TCR beta cDNA, 5'RACE template switching with UMIs was used.

The starting material was PBMCs from blood, obtained on the day of vaccination. These receptors originate from a man aged 45 to 65 who received an inactivated influenza vaccine.

CDR3 sequence (DNA): TGCGCCAGCAGCCAATTGACAGGGGGCATAGCCAATGTGAACACTGAAGCTTTCTTT. Translated: CASSQLTGGIANVNTEAFF. V gene TRBV4-1 combines with J gene TRBJ1-1; TRBD1 matches 10 bases. V trimming: 2 bases; J trimming: 0 bases; junction bases outside the gene matches: 12. Per the germline V gene, CDR1 is MGHRA and CDR2 is YSYEKL. This CDR3 is 19 amino acids long.

CDR3 amino acids: CSAKGGLPSYEQYF. In nucleotides, the CDR3 is TGCAGTGCCAAGGGCGGGCTACCGTCCTACGAGCAGTACTTC. The chain has TRBV20-1 and TRBJ2-7, with TRBD2 as a possible D gene (5 bases). Germline lookup yields CDR1 DFQATT and CDR2 SNEGSKA (reference sequence). The germline V and J ends were trimmed by 6 bases and 1 base, with 16 bases remaining between them. The CDR3 runs 14 residues.

This chain uses TRBV20-1 with TRBJ1-6; D is unresolved. The CDR3 extends over 12 amino acids. Germline V gene sequence: CDR1 DFQATT, CDR2 SNEGSKA (reference sequence). The V and J ends lost 4 bases and 7 bases respectively, with 8 bases between them. The CDR3 DNA follows: TGCAGTGCTACCCCGGGAAATTCACCCCTCCACTTT. It codes for CSATPGNSPLHF.

This clonotype was found a few times. The CDR3 nucleotides are TGTGCCAGCACCGGGACTAGCGGGGGCAGGAACACCGGGGAGCTGTTTTTT. Its translation is CASTGTSGGRNTGELFF. The V call is TRBV21-1, the J call TRBJ2-2; the table's D call, TRBD2, has no DNA check behind it. TRBV21-1 is designated a pseudogene. The CDR3 contains 17 residues.

In its sample, this clonotype was seen a few times. The chain is built from TRBV4-3 and TRBJ2-7; D not certain. The CDR3 consists of 10 residues. The germline V and J ends were trimmed by 8 bases and 9 bases, with 11 bases remaining between them. Germline V gene sequence: CDR1 LGHNA, CDR2 YSLEER. This CDR3 reads CASVRRGQYF. DNA for the CDR3: TGCGCCAGCGTCCGGCGAGGGCAGTACTTC.

This clonotype appeared many times. V is TRBV28 and J is TRBJ2-5; D remains unclear. Germline CDR1 and CDR2: MDHEN and SYDVKM. V shed 5 bases and J shed 13 bases, with 20 bases lying between them. The CDR3 spans 13 residues. CDR3 sequence reads: CASSLFSPPLMYF. In DNA, the CDR3 is TGTGCCAGCAGTCTTTTTTCTCCACCCCTAATGTACTTC.

The chain couples TRBV29-1 to TRBJ2-5; D may match TRBD1 or TRBD2 (5 bases each). Trimming removed 4 bases at V and 5 bases at J, with 14 bases between. Germline lookup yields CDR1 SQVTM and CDR2 ANQGSEA. This CDR3 comprises 13 residues. The CDR3 nucleotides are TGCAGCGTTGGAGGGACGGCCCGGGAGACCCAGTACTTC. It yields the protein CSVGGTARETQYF.

This clonotype occurred a few times. The V and J genes are TRBV3-1 and TRBJ2-1, with D perhaps matching TRBD2 (5 bases). Per germline, CDR1 LGHDT and CDR2 YNNKEL (reference sequence). This CDR3 contains 14 residues. V was clipped by 4 bases and J by 9 bases, with 16 bases between them. CDR3 DNA: TGTGCCAGCAGCCTCCAACGTGGTCGGGGTGAGCAGTTCTTC. As protein: CASSLQRGRGEQFF.

The chain combines TRBV4-1 with TRBJ2-2; D is undetermined. Germline V gene lookup returns CDR1 MGHRA and CDR2 YSYEKL. Deletions cut 7 bases from V and 3 bases from J, with 12 bases between. CDR3 length: 14 residues. CDR3 region: CASKKDPDTGELFF. In DNA form, the CDR3 reads TGCGCCAGCAAAAAAGACCCTGACACCGGGGAGCTGTTTTTT.

Turning to this clonotype: A read error may explain this, as a much larger clone is one base away. The chain joins TRBV2 to TRBJ2-6; D uncertain. V was trimmed by 7 bases and J by 0 bases, leaving 4 bases between them. Germline loops: CDR1 SNHLY, CDR2 FYNNEI. The CDR3 covers 13 residues. The CDR3 coding sequence is TGTGCCAGCATGAGCTCTGGGGCCAACGTCCTGACTTTC. Amino acids: CASMSSGANVLTF.

This clonotype was observed a handful of times. CDR3 DNA sequence: TGTGCCAGCAGCCGCTTAGGGGGCCAAATAGATACGCAGTATTTT. This codes for CASSRLGGQIDTQYF. The chain links TRBV2 to TRBJ2-3; 7 nucleotides match TRBD1. CDR3 size: 15 residues. The germline CDR1 and CDR2 sequences are SNHLY and FYNNEI. V lost 6 bases, J lost 5 bases, and 11 bases stayed unmatched.

This clonotype was counted ten times or more. The chain uses TRBV5-1 and TRBJ2-1; D is possibly TRBD1 (5 bases). CDR3 size: 14 residues. V was trimmed by 5 bases and J by 5 bases, leaving 14 bases between them. Per germline, CDR1 SGHRS and CDR2 YFSETQ. The CDR3 DNA reads as TGCGCCAGCAGTTTCGACAGAAACAACAATGAGCAGTTCTTC. This codes for CASSFDRNNNEQFF.

This clonotype has only a few counts. V gene TRBV5-6 combines with J gene TRBJ1-1; D perhaps matches TRBD1 (5 bases). Germline CDR1 and CDR2: SGHDT and YYEEEE. The CDR3 runs 15 residues. The CDR3 bases are TGTGCTTCAGCAGCAAGGCTGGGCAGGGCCACTGAAGCTTTCTTT. Protein product: CASAARLGRATEAFF. The whole variable domain, remainder taken from reference TRBV5-6 and TRBJ1-1, is DAGVTQSPTHLIKTRGQQVTLRCSPKSGHDTVSWYQQALGQGPQFIFQYYEEEERQRGNFPDRFSGHQFPNYSSELNVNALLLGDSALYLCASAARLGRATEAFFGQGTRLTVV.

This clonotype has just a few counts. The V gene is TRBV7-2, the J gene TRBJ2-5; TRBD1 matches at 9 bases. V lost 5 bases to trimming and J lost 6 bases; unmatched junction nucleotides: 7. Germline values: CDR1 SGHTA, CDR2 FQGNSA. There are 14 residues in the CDR3. The CDR3 is CASSLNRGQKTQYF. In DNA form, the CDR3 reads TGTGCCAGCAGCCTGAACAGGGGGCAGAAGACCCAGTACTTC.

In this sample, this clonotype turned up a few times. The chain combines TRBV15 with TRBJ2-5, with unresolved D. Germline V lookup: CDR1 LNHNV, CDR2 YYDKDF (reference sequence). The CDR3 totals 15 residues. Trimming removed 5 bases at V and 1 base at J, with 14 bases between. CDR3 nucleotides: TGTGCCACCAGCCTCTCCGCAGCCTTCCAAGAGACCCAGTACTTC. Its translation: CATSLSAAFQETQYF.

The rearrangement uses TRBV7-9 and TRBJ2-1; D possibly corresponds to TRBD1 (6 bases). The CDR3 totals 14 residues. V dropped 1 base and J dropped 5 bases, with 9 bases sitting between them. CDR1 is SEHNR, CDR2 FQNEAQ, per germline (reference sequence). The CDR3 nucleotides are TGTGCCAGCAGCTTAGAGGCAGGGGACAATGAGCAGTTCTTC. Translating gives CASSLEAGDNEQFF.

This clonotype was seen more than once but under ten times. The J gene is TRBJ2-5, the V gene TRBV7-8, with TRBD1 identical over 8 bases. The CDR3 is 15 residues long. The germline V gene has CDR1 SGHVS and CDR2 FQNEAQ. J lost 7 bases, V lost 1 base, and 8 bases had no gene match. In DNA, the CDR3 is TGTGCCAGCAGCTTAGAAAGACAGGGGAGAGGGACCCAGTACTTC. It yields the protein CASSLERQGRGTQYF. Complete variable domain (other parts from reference TRBV7-8 and TRBJ2-5): GAGVSQSPRYKVAKRGQDVALRCDPISGHVSLFWYQQALGQGPEFLTYFQNEAQLDKSGLPSDRFFAERPEGSVSTLKIQRTQQEDSAVYLCASSLERQGRGTQYFGPGTRLLVL.